The 14 T cell receptor beta chains listed next were all sequenced from one sample in a study of cytomegalovirus exposure and HLA in healthy donors. The PCR made use of 60 Vbeta and 13 Jbeta primers. The repertoire was sequenced with immunoSEQ multiplex PCR; TCRdb's copy has only in-frame clones and lacks some. In the table there are 180,000 or so clones, about 81% of which are singletons. The sequenced sample consisted of PBMCs. These receptors were obtained from a man aged 35-49 years in good health and CMV-seronegative.

The chain is built from TRBV11-2 and TRBJ2-5, with 7 positions matching TRBD1. The CDR3 has 13 amino acids. The J segment lost 3 bases and the V segment lost 4 bases, leaving 2 bases of the junction unmatched. Looked up from germline, CDR1 is SGHAT and CDR2 is FQNNGV. The CDR3 region has the DNA TGTGCCAGCAGCTCGGGACAGAAAGAGACCCAGTACTTC. This encodes CASSSGQKETQYF.

This chain connects TRBV5-4 to TRBJ1-5; D is unresolved. The length of the CDR3 is 14 residues. Between the trimmed V and J ends, which lost 4 bases and 2 bases, there was a span of 10 bases. CDR1 and CDR2 from the germline V gene are SGHNT and YYREEE (reference sequence). The DNA of the CDR3 is TGTGCCAGCAGCCGAGACGGAGGCAATCAGCCCCAGCATTTT. It translates to CASSRDGGNQPQHF.

The rearrangement links TRBV4-2 to TRBJ2-5, with a possible D match to TRBD1 (6 bases). Germline CDR1 and CDR2: LGHNA and YNFKEQ. V lost 5 bases, J lost 1 base, and 17 bases lay in between. This CDR3 spans 16 amino acids. Here the CDR3 DNA reads TGTGCCAGCAGCTCCTTCCCCGGACAGAGCCAAGAGACCCAGTACTTC. This sequence encodes CASSSFPGQSQETQYF.

The chain employs TRBV9 and TRBJ2-2, with a tentative D call TRBD2 (5 bases). Germline V gene sequence: CDR1 SGDLS, CDR2 YYNGEE. Trimming removed 4 bases from V and 6 bases from J, with 19 bases in between. CDR3 length: 16 amino acids. The CDR3 reads CASSFDTWELAGELFF. As DNA, the CDR3 is TGTGCCAGCAGCTTCGATACGTGGGAGCTAGCCGGGGAGCTGTTTTTT.

The rearrangement links TRBV6-5 to TRBJ1-2, with D possibly being TRBD1 (6 bases). V was pared by 6 bases and J by 2 bases, with 7 bases between. This CDR3 comprises 12 residues. From germline, CDR1 is MNHEY and CDR2 SVGAGI. The CDR3 DNA reads as TGTGCCAGCAGAACAGGGAACTATGGCTACACCTTC. As protein: CASRTGNYGYTF.

The V call is TRBV7-8, the J call TRBJ1-3, with D possibly matching TRBD1 (5 bases). V was pared by 2 bases and J by 0 bases, with 8 bases between. The length of the CDR3 is 15 residues. CDR1 is SGHVS and CDR2 is FQNEAQ in the germline V gene. CDR3 nucleotides: TGTGCCAGCAGCTTATGGGGCCGCTCTGGAAACACCATATATTTT. This translates into CASSLWGRSGNTIYF.

The chain links TRBV11-2 to TRBJ2-1; 11 bases agree with TRBD2. Trimming took 4 bases from V and 1 from J; bases not matched to a gene: 3. The CDR3 sequence is 16 residues long. From germline, CDR1 is SGHAT and CDR2 FQNNGV. CDR3 loop: CASSSRLAGSYNEQFF. In nucleotides, the CDR3 is TGTGCCAGCAGCTCGAGACTAGCGGGGTCCTACAATGAGCAGTTCTTC.

This sequence joins TRBV11-3 and TRBJ2-1; no clear D gene. CDR1 and CDR2 from the germline V gene are SGHNT and YENEEA. V lost 4 bases and J lost 2, with 9 bases in between. The CDR3 loop spans 14 amino acids. Here the CDR3 reads CASSSREAYNEQFF. CDR3 sequence (DNA): TGTGCCAGCAGCTCTAGAGAAGCCTACAATGAGCAGTTCTTC.

The V gene is TRBV19, the J gene TRBJ1-2; weak D call: TRBD1 (6 bases). Germline CDR1 LNHDA, CDR2 SQIVND (reference sequence). Trimming cost V 5 bases and J 7 bases, with 11 bases left between them. The CDR3 consists of 12 residues. In nucleotides, the CDR3 is TGTGCCAGTAGTCAGGGGAGGGCTGGCTACACCTTC. Amino acid sequence: CASSQGRAGYTF.

The chain carries TRBV19 and TRBJ2-5; weak D call: TRBD1 (5 bases). This CDR3 region has 14 residues. Germline V lookup: CDR1 LNHDA, CDR2 SQIVND (reference sequence). Deletions cut 3 bases from V and 1 base from J, with 9 bases between. The CDR3 nucleotides read TGTGCCAGTAGTATTAGGGGAATCCAAGAGACCCAGTACTTC. Translating gives CASSIRGIQETQYF.

This clone was seen only a few times. V usage is TRBV5-1 and J usage is TRBJ1-2; the D gene is possibly TRBD1 (6 bases). Trimming removed 4 bases at V and 7 bases at J, with 17 bases between. Germline V gives CDR1 SGHRS, CDR2 YFSETQ. The CDR3 contains 14 residues. The CDR3 loop is CASSLEGDTLGYTF. The CDR3, as DNA: TGCGCCAGCAGCCTGGAGGGGGACACGCTTGGCTACACCTTC.

In regard to this clone: Germline is not matched at one junction end, which may reflect a read error. V gene TRBV30 combines with J gene TRBJ1-2, with unresolved D. The CDR3 spans 12 residues. Germline V gives CDR1 GTSNPN, CDR2 SVGIG (reference sequence). CDR3 sequence (DNA): TGTGCCTGGAGATCCCTCGTTGGGAGTAACAACTTC. Translated, it gives CAWRSLVGSNNF. Filled out from reference TRBV30 and TRBJ1-2, the complete variable domain reads SQTIHQWPATLVQPVGSPLSLECTVEGTSNPNLYWYRQAAGRGLQLLFYSVGIGQISSEVPQNLSASRPQDRQFILSSKKLLLSDSGFYLCAWRSLVGSNNFGSGTRLTVV.

This chain links TRBV7-3 with TRBJ2-2, with D perhaps matching TRBD1 (5 bases). The V gene lost 5 bases and the J gene lost 2 bases, with 18 bases spanning the gap. There are 17 residues in the CDR3. CDR1 and CDR2 from the germline V gene are SGHTA and FQGTGA. CDR3 loop: CASSPLLGAANTGELFF. In nucleotides, the CDR3 is TGTGCCAGCAGCCCGTTGTTAGGGGCAGCCAACACCGGGGAGCTGTTTTTT.

The rearrangement links TRBV5-1 to TRBJ1-3, with 7 nucleotides matching TRBD1. With 7 bases clipped from V and 7 bases from J, the junction kept 14 bases outside the gene matches. The germline V gene encodes CDR1 SGHRS and CDR2 YFSETQ. This CDR3 region has 15 residues. CDR3 residues: CASSKTGVRANTIYF. DNA for the CDR3: TGCGCCAGCTCCAAAACAGGGGTCCGGGCGAACACCATATATTTT.